This record looks at one T cell receptor beta chain sequence and its context. Its antigen is not identified. Inclusion characteristics of ophthalmopathy patients comprised a Clinical Activity Score of at least 3, a NOSPECS grade of at least 4, and duration under 3 months. Diagnoses rested on clinical symptoms, serum thyroxine and TRAb, thyroid ultrasound and orbital computed tomography. The sample belongs to a study of T cells in Graves' hyperthyroidism and ophthalmopathy. Study background: Blood was drawn when the patient was first diagnosed and still untreated.

Germline V gene sequence: CDR1 LGHNT, CDR2 FRNRAP. Trimming shortened V by 3 bases and J by 4 bases, and 15 bases separated the two germline ends. The CDR3 is 16 residues long. RNA transcripts yielded amplified TCR beta CDR3 regions. The HTBI set primed first-round TCR CDR3 RT-PCR. One entry per CDR3 protein, called by TCRdb with MiXCR from the multiplex PCR reads. The sample carries 500,000 to 650,000 distinct CDR3 sequences, about 15% recorded once. General study points: With a median lead of about 6.9 months before onset, the model predicted ophthalmopathy.

Sequenced input: blood. This receptor was obtained from a woman in her fifties or sixties with Graves' ophthalmopathy. The chain employs TRBV12-5 and TRBJ2-2; D is unclear. The CDR3, as DNA: TGTGCTAGTGGTTTAGTGAGGCCCCTAAGCACCGGGGAGCTGTTTTTT. This translates into CASGLVRPLSTGELFF.